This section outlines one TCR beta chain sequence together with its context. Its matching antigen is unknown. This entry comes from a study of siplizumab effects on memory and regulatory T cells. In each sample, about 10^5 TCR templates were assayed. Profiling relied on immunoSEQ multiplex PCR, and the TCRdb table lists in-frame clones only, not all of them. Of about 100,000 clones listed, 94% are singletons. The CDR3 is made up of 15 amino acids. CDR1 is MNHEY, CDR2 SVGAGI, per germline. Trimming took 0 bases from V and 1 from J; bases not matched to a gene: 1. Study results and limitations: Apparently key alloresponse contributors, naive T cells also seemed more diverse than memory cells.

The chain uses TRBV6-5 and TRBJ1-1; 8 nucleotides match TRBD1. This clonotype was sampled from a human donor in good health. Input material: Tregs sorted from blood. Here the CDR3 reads CASSYSQGANTEAFF. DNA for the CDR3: TGTGCCAGCAGTTACTCGCAGGGGGCGAACACTGAAGCTTTCTTT.